A single sample gave rise to the 17 T cell receptor beta chains below, sequenced in a study of blood T cell repertoires in COVID-19. The method was immunoSEQ multiplex PCR; TCRdb's version includes in-frame clones alone and lacks a portion of them. The sample gives fewer than 400,000 clones, roughly 85% of which show up once; 2.2% is in the top ten. The sequenced material came from PBMCs or T cells enriched from blood (not recorded which). The receptors shown here come from a man aged 25-45 years who had recovered from COVID-19.

J is TRBJ2-5 and V is TRBV20-1, with a tentative D call TRBD1 (6 bases). Germline V gene lookup returns CDR1 DFQATT and CDR2 SNEGSKA (reference sequence). The CDR3 is 11 residues long. Trimming took off 3 bases at V and 9 bases at J, with 11 bases between the two ends. CDR3 residues: CSASQGRAQYF. As DNA, the CDR3 is TGCAGTGCTAGTCAGGGGCGGGCCCAGTACTTC.

V gene TRBV28 combines with J gene TRBJ1-5, with D perhaps TRBD1 (5 bases). The V gene's germline CDR1 is MDHEN and CDR2 SYDVKM. CDR3 length equals 11 residues. With 6 bases removed from V and 5 bases from J, the gap between germline ends came to 5 bases. The CDR3 nucleotides read TGTGCCAGCAGCAGGGATCAGCCCCAGCATTTT. Translated: CASSRDQPQHF.

This chain joins TRBV9 and TRBJ2-3; D is unclear. Germline V gives CDR1 SGDLS, CDR2 YYNGEE. CDR3 size: 15 residues. V dropped 2 bases and J dropped 1 base, with 11 bases sitting between them. CDR3 in amino acids: CASSVEQGGTDTQYF. The CDR3 bases are TGTGCCAGCAGCGTTGAGCAAGGAGGCACAGATACGCAGTATTTT.

The chain couples TRBV6-2 or TRBV6-3 to TRBJ1-5, with 7 nucleotides matching TRBD1. After removal of 5 bases from V and 3 bases from J, the junction contained 10 bases not matched to a gene. CDR1 and CDR2 (germline): MNHEY, SVGEGT. The CDR3 covers 16 residues. In DNA, the CDR3 is TGTGCCAGCAGTCCGACCGGGACAGCGATCAATCAGCCCCAGCATTTT. This sequence encodes CASSPTGTAINQPQHF.

The chain couples TRBV24-1 to TRBJ1-4; the D gene is possibly TRBD1 (5 bases). V shed 4 bases and J shed 4 bases, with 21 bases lying between them. The CDR3 has 18 residues. Germline V CDR1 and CDR2: KGHDR, SFDVKD. CDR3: CATSDPRDSPHGNEKLFF. CDR3 coding DNA: TGTGCCACCAGTGACCCACGGGACTCACCTCACGGTAATGAAAAACTGTTTTTT.

The chain combines TRBV24-1 with TRBJ2-1, with a weak D call TRBD1 (6 bases). This CDR3 is built from 16 residues. Germline V gene lookup returns CDR1 KGHDR and CDR2 SFDVKD. The V gene lost 2 bases and the J gene lost 6 bases, with 16 bases spanning the gap. CDR3 residues: CATSDSRLDRPNEQFF. CDR3 bases: TGTGCCACCAGTGATTCTCGTCTGGACAGACCCAATGAGCAGTTCTTC.

The CDR3 loop is CASRYYEQYF. Written as DNA, the CDR3 is TGTGCCAGCAGATATTACGAGCAGTACTTC. The chain is built from TRBV6-5 and TRBJ2-7; D gene uncertain. Germline CDR1 and CDR2: MNHEY and SVGAGI. This CDR3 region has 10 residues. V was clipped by 6 bases and J by 4 bases, with 4 bases between them.

This chain uses TRBV5-4 with TRBJ1-2, with 8 nucleotides matching TRBD1. Germline V gene data show CDR1 as SGHNT and CDR2 as YYREEE (reference sequence). Germline trimming cut 4 bases from V and 2 bases from J; bases unmatched to any gene: 7. The CDR3 contains 15 residues. Written as DNA, the CDR3 is TGTGCCAGCAGCCTGAGGGACAGGACAAACTATGGCTACACCTTC. Translation: CASSLRDRTNYGYTF.

V usage is TRBV28 and J usage is TRBJ1-2, with D unresolved. The V end was cut by 4 bases, the J end by 5 bases, with 5 bases between. Germline CDR1 is MDHEN and CDR2 is SYDVKM. This CDR3 region has 11 residues. The CDR3 nucleotides read TGTGCCAGCAGTTCCCGTTATGGCTACACCTTC. As protein: CASSSRYGYTF.

This rearrangement joins TRBV6-1 to TRBJ2-5; TRBD2 agrees at 9 bases. Trimming removed 1 base from V and 5 bases from J; junction bases left unmatched: 5. This CDR3 has 15 residues. Germline CDR1 reads MNHNS; CDR2 reads SASEGT. The CDR3 DNA sequence: TGTGCCAGCAGTGAAGAAGGGACTAGCTACGAGACCCAGTACTTC. Protein: CASSEEGTSYETQYF.

This clone was recorded once. A junction boundary mismatches the germline segment, possibly from a read error. The chain is built from TRBV13 and TRBJ2-3; possible D gene TRBD1, 5 bases. The CDR3 extends over 12 amino acids. Germline V gene data show CDR1 as PRHDT and CDR2 as FYEKMQ (reference sequence). The CDR3 DNA sequence: TGTGCCAGCAGCTTAAATCAGGGCCTAAAGGATTTT. This encodes CASSLNQGLKDF.

This chain links TRBV4-1 with TRBJ1-6; the D gene is possibly TRBD1 (5 bases). Trimming cost V 4 bases and J 9 bases, with 13 bases left between them. Germline lookup yields CDR1 MGHRA and CDR2 YSYEKL. The CDR3 sequence is 14 residues long. Here the CDR3 reads CASSRGTGGSPLHF. The CDR3 DNA is TGCGCCAGCAGCCGCGGGACCGGAGGTTCACCCCTCCACTTT.

CDR3 region: CASSRRWDSPLHF. DNA for the CDR3: TGTGCCAGCAGCCGGAGGTGGGATTCACCCCTCCACTTT. The chain employs TRBV3-1 (or the pseudogene TRBV3-2) and TRBJ1-6; the D is unclear. V lost 4 bases and J lost 8, with 9 bases in between. The CDR3 extends over 13 amino acids. Germline V gives CDR1 LGHDT, CDR2 YNNKEL (reference sequence).

The rearrangement uses TRBV13 and TRBJ1-6; D is perhaps TRBD1 (6 bases). V lost 5 bases and J 10 bases, leaving 12 bases between the germline ends. The CDR3 runs to 13 residues. Germline V gene lookup returns CDR1 PRHDT and CDR2 FYEKMQ (reference sequence). CDR3 coding DNA: TGTGCCAGCAGCGCAACAGGGAAGTCACCCCTCCACTTT. Its translation: CASSATGKSPLHF.

The chain links TRBV12-5 to TRBJ2-7; TRBD1 is a possible D gene (6 bases). V lost 5 bases and J lost 7, with 15 bases in between. Germline V gene sequence: CDR1 LGHNT, CDR2 FRNRAP. CDR3 size: 13 residues. The CDR3 is CASGLTGPGEQYF. As DNA, the CDR3 is TGTGCTAGTGGTCTGACAGGTCCCGGAGAGCAGTACTTC.

The chain combines TRBV5-5 with TRBJ1-5; perhaps TRBD1 as D (5 bases). Trimming took off 1 base at V and 5 bases at J, with 7 bases between the two ends. CDR3 length: 13 amino acids. Germline V lookup: CDR1 SGHKS, CDR2 YYEKEE (reference sequence). DNA for the CDR3: TGTGCCAGCAGCTTGCGGGGGGATCAGCCCCAGCATTTT. As protein: CASSLRGDQPQHF.

The sample holds one count of this clone. J is TRBJ2-2 and V is TRBV6-5, with D perhaps matching TRBD2 (5 bases). The CDR3 is made up of 12 amino acids. Germline V CDR1 and CDR2: MNHEY, SVGAGI. Here the CDR3 reads CASAYSTGELFF. CDR3 in DNA: TGTGCTAGCGCGTATAGCACCGGGGAGCTGTTTTTT.